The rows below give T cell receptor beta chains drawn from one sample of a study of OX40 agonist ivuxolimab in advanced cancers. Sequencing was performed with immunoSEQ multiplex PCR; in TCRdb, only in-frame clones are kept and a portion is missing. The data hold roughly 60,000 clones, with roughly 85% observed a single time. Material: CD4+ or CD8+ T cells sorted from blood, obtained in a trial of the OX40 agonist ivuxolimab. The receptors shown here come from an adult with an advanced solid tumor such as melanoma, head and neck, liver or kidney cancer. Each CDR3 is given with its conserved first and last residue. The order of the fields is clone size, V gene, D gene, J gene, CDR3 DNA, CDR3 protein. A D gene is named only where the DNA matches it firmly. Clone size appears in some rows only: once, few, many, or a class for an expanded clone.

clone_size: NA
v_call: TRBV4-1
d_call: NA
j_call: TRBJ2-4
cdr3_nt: TGCGCCAGCAGCCAAGGAATAGGCCCCGGACTCAAAAACATTCAGTACTTC
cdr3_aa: CASSQGIGPGLKNIQYF

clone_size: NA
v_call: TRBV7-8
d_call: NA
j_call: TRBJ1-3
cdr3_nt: TGTGCCAGCAGCCTGGGGGGGGTGCGGGGTTCTGGAAACACCATATATTTT
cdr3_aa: CASSLGGVRGSGNTIYF

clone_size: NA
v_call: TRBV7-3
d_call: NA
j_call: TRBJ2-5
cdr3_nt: TGTGCCAGCAGCTTAGGGGGGCGAGAGACCCAGTACTTC
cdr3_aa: CASSLGGRETQYF

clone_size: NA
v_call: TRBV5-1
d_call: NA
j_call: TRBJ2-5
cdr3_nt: TGCGCCAGCAGCTCCAGACTTGGGGGAACTCAAGAGACCCAGTACTTC
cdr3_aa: CASSSRLGGTQETQYF

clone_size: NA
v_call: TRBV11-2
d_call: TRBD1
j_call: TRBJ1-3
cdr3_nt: TGTGCCAGCAGCTTAGCAGGGGGTCGAAACACCATATATTTT
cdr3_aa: CASSLAGGRNTIYF

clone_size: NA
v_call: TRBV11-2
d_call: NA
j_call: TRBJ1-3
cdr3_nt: TGTGCCAGCAGCTCACAGTTAACTGGAAACACCATATATTTT
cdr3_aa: CASSSQLTGNTIYF

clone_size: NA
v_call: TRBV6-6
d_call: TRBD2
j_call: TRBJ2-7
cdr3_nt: TGTGCCAGCAGTCATGGGGGGGTATCCTACGAGCAGTACTTC
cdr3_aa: CASSHGGVSYEQYF

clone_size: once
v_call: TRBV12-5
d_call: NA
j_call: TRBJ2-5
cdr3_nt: TGTGCTAGTGGTTTGACAGGTACCGAGACCCAGTACTTC
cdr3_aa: CASGLTGTETQYF

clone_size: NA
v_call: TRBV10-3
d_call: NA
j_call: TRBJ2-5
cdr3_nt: TGTGCCATCAGTGAGCCTAGGTCTACAGGGACCCAGTACTTC
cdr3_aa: CAISEPRSTGTQYF

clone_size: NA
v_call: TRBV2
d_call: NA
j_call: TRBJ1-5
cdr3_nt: TGTGCCAGCATGGACCGAAGCAATCAGCCCCAGCATTTT
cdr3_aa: CASMDRSNQPQHF

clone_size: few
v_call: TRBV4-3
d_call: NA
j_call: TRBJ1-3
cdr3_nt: TGCGCCAGCAGCCCGGGAAACACCATATATTTT
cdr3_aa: CASSPGNTIYF

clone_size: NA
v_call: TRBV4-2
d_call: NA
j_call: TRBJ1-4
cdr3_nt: TGTGCCAGCAGCCCAGGAGGGACACAAAGTAATGAAAAACTGTTTTTT
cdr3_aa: CASSPGGTQSNEKLFF

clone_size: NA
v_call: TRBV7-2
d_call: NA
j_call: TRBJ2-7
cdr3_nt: TGTGCCAGCAGCGGGCTGGACGAGCAGTACTTC
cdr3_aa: CASSGLDEQYF